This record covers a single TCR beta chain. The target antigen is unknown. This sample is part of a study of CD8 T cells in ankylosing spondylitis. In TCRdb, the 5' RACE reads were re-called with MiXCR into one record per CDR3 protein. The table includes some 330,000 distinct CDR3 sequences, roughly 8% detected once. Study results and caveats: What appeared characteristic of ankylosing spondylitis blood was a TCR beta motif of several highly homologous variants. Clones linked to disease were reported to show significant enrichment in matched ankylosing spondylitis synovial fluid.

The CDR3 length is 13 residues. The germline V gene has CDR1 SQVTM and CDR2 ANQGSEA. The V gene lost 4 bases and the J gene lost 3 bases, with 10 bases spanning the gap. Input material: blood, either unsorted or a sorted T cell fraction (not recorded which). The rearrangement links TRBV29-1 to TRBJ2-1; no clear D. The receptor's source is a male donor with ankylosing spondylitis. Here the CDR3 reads CSVGGVGYNEQFF. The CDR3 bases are TGCAGCGTTGGCGGAGTTGGCTACAATGAGCAGTTCTTC.